This T cell receptor (beta chain) stems from a study of blood T cell repertoires in COVID-19. This table comes from immunoSEQ multiplex PCR, and its TCRdb copy is limited to in-frame clones, with some not included. Of tens of thousands of clones in the sample, about 80% are singletons; the top ten hold approximately 10%. CDR1 SNHLY and CDR2 FYNNEI come from the germline V gene. The CDR3 has 15 residues. The V and J ends lost 3 bases and 3 bases, in that order; junction bases with no gene match: 8. The specimen was peripheral blood. The chain carries TRBV2 and TRBJ2-7, with 7 bases that match TRBD2. The clonotype originates from a man aged 50 to 60 with COVID-19, enrolled during active disease. The CDR3 reads CASSEGGSLIYEQYF. CDR3 sequence (DNA): TGTGCCAGCAGTGAGGGCGGGAGCCTCATCTACGAGCAGTACTTC.